Following are 27 T cell receptor beta chains from one sample sequenced in a study of neoadjuvant anti-PD-1 for oral cavity cancer. The repertoire was sequenced with immunoSEQ multiplex PCR; TCRdb's copy has only in-frame clones and lacks some. Among 7,200 or so clones listed, about 54% were seen once. Sequencing used tumor tissue, obtained before nivolumab (anti-PD-1) treatment. All receptors come from a person between 40 and 85 years old with oral cavity squamous cell carcinoma.

This chain joins TRBV19 and TRBJ1-1; perhaps TRBD1 as D (5 bases). CDR3 length equals 17 residues. The germline V and J ends were trimmed by 5 bases and 4 bases, with 23 bases remaining between them. Germline CDR1 LNHDA, CDR2 SQIVND (reference sequence). The CDR3, as DNA: TGTGCCAGTAGTGACTACTTGATGGGGGATGGGGGCACTGAAGCTTTCTTT. It yields the protein CASSDYLMGDGGTEAFF.

This clone has a handful of counts. The chain links TRBV5-1 to TRBJ2-7; 10 positions match TRBD1. The CDR3 totals 16 residues. Per the germline V gene, CDR1 is SGHRS and CDR2 is YFSETQ. V was clipped by 1 base and J by 5 bases; unmatched bases: 9. The CDR3 protein is CASSLIGGQGSHEQYF. The DNA for the CDR3 is TGCGCCAGCAGCTTGATTGGGGGACAGGGGTCCCACGAGCAGTACTTC.

This clone was counted between two and nine times. The chain couples TRBV2 to TRBJ1-2, with D perhaps TRBD1 (5 bases). The germline V gene has CDR1 SNHLY and CDR2 FYNNEI. Trimming removed 5 bases from V and 4 bases from J, with 14 bases in between. The CDR3 extends over 14 amino acids. The DNA for the CDR3 is TGTGCCAGCAGTCCCCTGTGGGGCCCCTATGGCTACACCTTC. This encodes CASSPLWGPYGYTF.

In nucleotides, the CDR3 is TGTGCCAGCAGCCGAACCGGGGCCGCCTACGAGCAGTACTTC. It is translated as CASSRTGAAYEQYF. The chain has TRBV5-6 and TRBJ2-7; D tentatively fits TRBD1 or TRBD2 (5 bases each). CDR3 length: 14 amino acids. V gave up 4 bases and J gave up 2 bases, with 13 bases separating them. In germline, CDR1 is SGHDT, CDR2 YYEEEE.

The gene calls are TRBV7-8 and TRBJ1-2; D is perhaps TRBD1 (5 bases). From germline, CDR1 is SGHVS and CDR2 FQNEAQ. The CDR3 is made up of 14 amino acids. V was clipped by 5 bases and J by 6 bases, with 16 bases between them. The CDR3 region is CASSVHRGVDGYTF. In nucleotides, the CDR3 is TGTGCCAGCAGCGTCCACCGGGGGGTTGATGGCTACACCTTC.

The rearrangement links TRBV7-9 to TRBJ2-7, with D perhaps matching TRBD2 (5 bases). Germline CDR1 reads SEHNR; CDR2 reads FQNEAQ (reference sequence). V gave up 0 bases and J gave up 8 bases, with 14 bases separating them. The CDR3 has 14 residues. Here the CDR3 DNA reads TGTGCCAGCAGCTTAGCGCGGAACGGGGAGAAGCAGTACTTC. Protein sequence: CASSLARNGEKQYF.

This clone was seen more than once but under ten times. The CDR3 is CASSVQGHTF. The CDR3 nucleotides read TGTGCCAGCAGTGTACAGGGCCACACCTTC. The chain recombines TRBV6-1 with TRBJ1-2, with D perhaps TRBD1 (6 bases). V dropped 4 bases and J dropped 12 bases, with 9 bases sitting between them. Germline values: CDR1 MNHNS, CDR2 SASEGT. The CDR3 is 10 residues long.

The chain is built from TRBV27 and TRBJ1-2; D gene ambiguous. V was shortened by 5 bases and J by 1 base, with 5 bases between the two germline ends. This CDR3 spans 12 amino acids. Germline V gives CDR1 MNHEY, CDR2 SMNVEV (reference sequence). CDR3 sequence reads: CASSKGNYGYTF. CDR3 bases: TGTGCCAGCAGTAAGGGTAACTATGGCTACACCTTC.

The rearrangement links TRBV5-4 to TRBJ2-1, with 10 bases lining up with TRBD2. Germline CDR1 SGHNT, CDR2 YYREEE (reference sequence). The trim removed 1 base at V and 5 bases at J, leaving 6 bases unmatched. The CDR3 spans 16 residues. The CDR3 spells CASSLRGLAGDNEQFF. CDR3 nucleotide sequence: TGTGCCAGCAGCTTGAGGGGCCTAGCGGGAGACAATGAGCAGTTCTTC.

The V call is TRBV29-1, the J call TRBJ2-1; D gene ambiguous. The V end lost 8 bases, the J end lost 2 bases, and 13 bases lay between the germline ends. The CDR3 covers 13 residues. Germline values: CDR1 SQVTM, CDR2 ANQGSEA. The CDR3 loop reads CSLRVKTYNEQFF. The CDR3, as DNA: TGCAGCCTCCGGGTCAAAACCTACAATGAGCAGTTCTTC.

CDR3 sequence: CASSGPPGLHNYGYTF. The CDR3 DNA reads as TGTGCCAGCAGTGGTCCCCCTGGACTTCACAACTATGGCTACACCTTC. The rearrangement links TRBV25-1 to TRBJ1-2; no definite D call. Trimming took off 4 bases at V and 2 bases at J, with 17 bases between the two ends. Looked up from germline, CDR1 is MGHDK and CDR2 is SYGVNS. The CDR3 has 16 residues.

This chain joins TRBV30 and TRBJ2-1, with D perhaps matching TRBD2 (5 bases). V was cut by 0 bases and J by 10 bases, with 19 bases left in between. This CDR3 is built from 15 residues. The germline V gene has CDR1 GTSNPN and CDR2 SVGIG (reference sequence). The CDR3 DNA follows: TGTGCCTGGAGTGTACCACAGAGCGGAGGAGTCGAGCAGTTCTTC. Protein: CAWSVPQSGGVEQFF.

The chain employs TRBV2 and TRBJ2-7; tentatively, D is TRBD1 or TRBD2 (5 bases each). CDR3 length: 12 amino acids. V gave up 5 bases and J gave up 6 bases, with 11 bases separating them. Germline V lookup: CDR1 SNHLY, CDR2 FYNNEI. The CDR3 loop reads CASSPTGGEQYF. DNA for the CDR3: TGTGCCAGCAGTCCTACAGGAGGCGAGCAGTACTTC.

J is TRBJ1-2 and V is TRBV2, with D perhaps TRBD1 (5 bases). V lost 4 bases to trimming and J lost 5 bases, with 14 bases between them. The CDR3 extends over 14 amino acids. From germline, CDR1 is SNHLY and CDR2 FYNNEI. This chain's CDR3 is CASSGGSEGYGYTF. The CDR3, as DNA: TGTGCCAGCAGTGGGGGTAGTGAGGGGTATGGCTACACCTTC.

This clone was detected only a few times. This sequence joins TRBV10-2 and TRBJ2-1; D ambiguous. The CDR3 has 13 amino acids. CDR1 and CDR2 (germline): WSHSY, SAAADI. V lost 10 bases, J lost 6 bases, and 16 bases lay in between. CDR3 nucleotides: TGCGCCACCGCAACGGAACTTCTCAATGAGCAGTTCTTC. Protein: CATATELLNEQFF.

The V and J genes are TRBV6-5 and TRBJ2-1, with D tentatively TRBD1 (6 bases). CDR3 length equals 12 residues. Per the germline V gene, CDR1 is MNHEY and CDR2 is SVGAGI. The V end was cut by 1 base, the J end by 14 bases, with 12 bases between. The CDR3 here is CASSYLGGLEFF. The CDR3 DNA is TGTGCCAGCAGTTACTTAGGGGGATTGGAGTTCTTC.

The rearrangement joins TRBV7-9 to TRBJ2-5; TRBD1 is a possible D gene (6 bases). Trimming stripped 3 bases from V and 4 bases from J, with 9 bases between. Germline values: CDR1 SEHNR, CDR2 FQNEAQ (reference sequence). The CDR3 has 13 residues. The CDR3 is CASSFRGTETQYF. For the CDR3, the DNA is TGTGCCAGCAGCTTCAGGGGAACAGAGACCCAGTACTTC.

Only one count was recorded for this clone. The genes are TRBV6-6 and TRBJ1-2; D might be TRBD1 (5 bases). V lost 2 bases and J 3 bases, leaving 13 bases between the germline ends. CDR1 and CDR2 (germline): MNHNY, SVGAGI (reference sequence). There are 15 residues in the CDR3. CDR3 sequence reads: CASSYAGRADYGYTF. The CDR3 DNA follows: TGTGCCAGCAGTTACGCGGGACGCGCGGACTATGGCTACACCTTC.

This chain uses TRBV4-2 with TRBJ2-7; TRBD2 is a possible D gene (5 bases). The CDR3 is 17 amino acids. The V gene's germline CDR1 is LGHNA and CDR2 YNFKEQ. Deletions cut 0 bases from V and 0 bases from J, with 15 bases between. The CDR3 sequence: CASSQDTGLGFSYEQYF. CDR3 coding DNA: TGTGCCAGCAGCCAAGATACCGGACTCGGGTTCTCCTACGAGCAGTACTTC.

The chain carries TRBV29-1 and TRBJ2-1, with D unclear. CDR1 is SQVTM and CDR2 is ANQGSEA in the germline V gene. With 4 bases removed from V and 4 bases from J, the gap between germline ends came to 8 bases. The CDR3 is 12 residues long. This chain's CDR3 is CSVVIHYNEQFF. The DNA for the CDR3 is TGCAGCGTTGTTATACATTACAATGAGCAGTTCTTC.

This clone was seen a few times. The genes are TRBV14 and TRBJ1-2; 8 nucleotides match TRBD1. The CDR3 extends over 16 amino acids. Per germline, CDR1 SGHDN and CDR2 FVKESK. Trimming took 3 bases from V and 3 from J; bases not matched to a gene: 9. The CDR3 DNA sequence: TGTGCCAGCAGCCAGATAGGACAGGGACTACACTATGGCTACACCTTC. Translation: CASSQIGQGLHYGYTF. The full variable domain, its missing parts supplied by reference TRBV14 and TRBJ1-2, is EAGVTQFPSHSVIEKGQTVTLRCDPISGHDNLYWYRRVMGKEIKFLLHFVKESKQDESGMPNNRFLAERTGGTYSTLKVQPAELEDSGVYFCASSQIGQGLHYGYTFGSGTRLTVV.

The chain carries TRBV11-2 and TRBJ1-5; the D gene is possibly TRBD1 (5 bases). The CDR3 totals 17 residues. In germline, CDR1 is SGHAT, CDR2 FQNNGV. Deletions cut 5 bases from V and 4 bases from J, with 21 bases between. The CDR3 DNA reads as TGTGCCAGCAGCGGGACTTTGGGGGGGAGAGGGAATCAGCCCCAGCATTTT. It is translated as CASSGTLGGRGNQPQHF.

The chain joins TRBV19 to TRBJ1-5; D remains unclear. This CDR3 has 15 residues. Germline V lookup: CDR1 LNHDA, CDR2 SQIVND (reference sequence). The V gene lost 1 base and the J gene lost 0 bases, with 7 bases spanning the gap. CDR3 protein: CASSIGGYSNQPQHF. CDR3 nucleotide sequence: TGTGCCAGTAGTATAGGCGGGTATAGCAATCAGCCCCAGCATTTT.

In its sample, this clone was seen a few times. The chain uses TRBV7-8 and TRBJ2-7, with D possibly being TRBD1 (5 bases). Looked up from germline, CDR1 is SGHVS and CDR2 is FQNEAQ. The CDR3 contains 13 residues. V was pared by 5 bases and J by 2 bases, with 10 bases between. CDR3 DNA: TGTGCCAGCAGCACCCAGGGTCCCTACGAGCAGTACTTC. Its protein is CASSTQGPYEQYF.

This clone was observed a handful of times. V is TRBV2 and J is TRBJ1-6; D remains ambiguous. Germline V gene sequence: CDR1 SNHLY, CDR2 FYNNEI. V lost 7 bases and J 9 bases, leaving 7 bases between the germline ends. CDR3 length: 11 amino acids. The CDR3 DNA sequence: TGTGCCAGCACCTACGCTTCACCCCTCCACTTT. Protein sequence: CASTYASPLHF.

The chain is built from TRBV2 and TRBJ2-7; possibly TRBD2 for D (6 bases). Trimming cost V 10 bases and J 6 bases, with 22 bases left between them. The CDR3 length is 14 residues. Germline values: CDR1 SNHLY, CDR2 FYNNEI. The CDR3 nucleotides read TGTGCCACCTCTTTAGTGGGAGGTTTAGGCGAGCAGTACTTC. This codes for CATSLVGGLGEQYF.

This clone occurred a few times. For the CDR3, the DNA is TGTGCCAGCAGTGCAGAGGGGGCCAAAGCCTACGAGCAGTACTTC. It encodes CASSAEGAKAYEQYF. This chain connects TRBV2 to TRBJ2-7; 7 bases line up with TRBD1. Germline CDR1 SNHLY, CDR2 FYNNEI. The J segment lost 2 bases and the V segment lost 4 bases, leaving 8 bases of the junction unmatched. The CDR3 consists of 15 residues.